These T cell receptor beta chains were read from a single sample in a study of CD8+ T cells in alopecia areata. The table came from immunoSEQ multiplex PCR; TCRdb's copy has only in-frame clones and leaves some out. Of around 180,000 clones listed, about 65% are singletons. The source material was CD4+ T cells sorted from blood, sampled around week 47, from a patient treated with tofacitinib. The origin of the receptors is a human donor with alopecia areata. Both conserved end residues are part of each CDR3. The order of the fields is J gene, D gene, V gene, clone size, CDR3 DNA, CDR3 protein. A D gene is named only where the DNA matches it firmly. Some rows have no size entry. The others give once, few or many, or a class for an expanded clone.

TRBJ2-1 - TRBV7-2 - TGTGCCAGCAGCTTAGTATGGGGCAGGAGCTACAATGAGCAGTTCTTC CASSLVWGRSYNEQFF
TRBJ1-4 - TRBV10-3 - TGTGCCATCAGTCCTGGCGGGGCAACTAATGAAAAACTGTTTTTT CAISPGGATNEKLFF
TRBJ2-3 - TRBV11-2 - TGTGCCAGCAGCTTAGTGGGCTCTAGCACAGATACGCAGTATTTT CASSLVGSSTDTQYF
TRBJ1-5 TRBD1 TRBV29-1 - TGCAGCGTTGAGTGGGACAGGGGCCAGCCCCAGCATTTT CSVEWDRGQPQHF
TRBJ2-5 - TRBV9 - TGTGCCAGCAGCACCCGGACGGGAGAGACCCAGTACTTC CASSTRTGETQYF
TRBJ1-5 TRBD1 TRBV27 - TGTGCCAGCAGTTTGACCGGGACAGGGGTGAGCAATCAGCCCCAGCATTTT CASSLTGTGVSNQPQHF
TRBJ2-1 - TRBV25-1 - TGTGCCAGCAGTGGGGACCCGTCCCCCTACAATGAGCAGTTCTTC CASSGDPSPYNEQFF
TRBJ1-1 - TRBV9 - TGTGCCAGCAGCCTCGACGTAGACACTGAAGCTTTCTTT CASSLDVDTEAFF
TRBJ2-1 - TRBV5-6 - TGTGCCAGCAGCTTGTCAACAGGGAAACACTACAATGAGCAGTTCTTC CASSLSTGKHYNEQFF
TRBJ2-2 - TRBV27 - TGTGCCAGCAGTTTAGTGGGGCGCGGCACCGGGGAGCTGTTTTTT CASSLVGRGTGELFF
TRBJ1-2 TRBD1 TRBV30 few TGTGCCTGGAGTGTGGTTTCGGACAGGGGGGGAGGTGGCTACACCTTC CAWSVVSDRGGGGYTF
TRBJ1-2 - TRBV5-1 - TGCGCCAGCAGCTTGGACGGGATTTATGGCTACACCTTC CASSLDGIYGYTF
TRBJ2-7 - TRBV11-2 - TGTGCCAGCACCGTCACGGGGGCCTCCTACGAGCAGTACTTC CASTVTGASYEQYF
TRBJ2-7 - TRBV18 - TGTGCCAGCTCACCACCGAGGGAACCCTACGAGCAGTACTTC CASSPPREPYEQYF
TRBJ1-1 TRBD1 TRBV30 - TGTGCCTGGAGACCCAGGACAGGCTTCAACACTGAAGCTTTCTTT CAWRPRTGFNTEAFF
TRBJ2-3 TRBD1 TRBV5-6 - TGTGCCAGCAGCTGGGACAGGGGAATTGACACAGATACGCAGTATTTT CASSWDRGIDTDTQYF
TRBJ2-7 TRBD1 TRBV4-3 few TGCGCCAGCAGCCAAGAAGGAGGACAGGGGGGCTACGAGCAGTACTTC CASSQEGGQGGYEQYF
TRBJ1-2 - TRBV2 - TGTGCCAGCAGTGAAAAGACAGCATATGGCTACACCTTC CASSEKTAYGYTF
TRBJ2-3 - TRBV15 - TGTGCCACCAGCAGAGGAGAAAGTACGCAGTATTTT CATSRGESTQYF
TRBJ1-1 - TRBV2 - TGTGCCAGCAGTGTTCTAGGGGGGAGTGAAGCTTTCTTT CASSVLGGSEAFF
TRBJ1-1 - TRBV4-3 - TGCGCCAGCAGCCAAGACGGCGGCACTGAAGCTTTCTTT CASSQDGGTEAFF
TRBJ2-7 - TRBV18 - TGTGCCAGCTCACAGGGGCGCTCCTACGAGCAGTACTTC CASSQGRSYEQYF
TRBJ1-2 - TRBV7-2 - TGTGCCAGCAGCTCACAGAGACGGGATGGCTACACCTTC CASSSQRRDGYTF
TRBJ1-5 - TRBV15 - TGTGCCACCAGCCGAGCTAAGACAGACAATCAGCCCCAGCATTTT CATSRAKTDNQPQHF
TRBJ2-2 - TRBV7-3 - TGTGCCAGCAGCTTGGACACGAACACCGGGGAGCTGTTTTTT CASSLDTNTGELFF
TRBJ2-1 - TRBV29-1 - TGCAGCGTTACGGTGACCTACAATGAGCAGTTCTTC CSVTVTYNEQFF
TRBJ2-5 TRBD1 TRBV9 few TGTGCCAGCAGCCTCGACAGGGGGCTCCAAGAGACCCAGTACTTC CASSLDRGLQETQYF
TRBJ1-1 - TRBV30 - TGTGCCTGGAGCAGACCTCTATTGGGGTTATGGACTGAAGCTTTCTTT CAWSRPLLGLWTEAFF
TRBJ1-6 - TRBV5-1 - TGCGCCAGCAGTCGGGGGGCTGGTGATTCACCCCTCCACTTT CASSRGAGDSPLHF
TRBJ1-1 - TRBV19 - TGTGCCAGTAGTATAGACCGTTCGGGAGAAGCTTTCTTT CASSIDRSGEAFF
TRBJ2-5 - TRBV5-1 - TGCGCCAGCAGCGCCGTGGTTGGGGAGACCCAGTACTTC CASSAVVGETQYF
TRBJ1-2 TRBD1 TRBV29-1 - TGCAGCGCTAGGGGCCCCGGGACAGGGGCCCCCCAGGGCTATGGCTACACCTTC CSARGPGTGAPQGYGYTF
TRBJ1-1 - TRBV4-3 many TGCGCCAGCAGCCAAGTCTCTTACAGGGACTCCACTGAAGCTTTCTTT CASSQVSYRDSTEAFF
TRBJ1-1 - TRBV19 - TGTGCCAGTAGTATAGAAGGCGGCACTGAAGCTTTCTTT CASSIEGGTEAFF
TRBJ2-3 TRBD2 TRBV7-3 - TGTGCCAGCAGCTTACGCGGGAGTATAACAGATACGCAGTATTTT CASSLRGSITDTQYF
TRBJ2-2 - TRBV7-3 - TGTGCCAGCAGCTTAAATCCCTCCACCGGGGAGCTGTTTTTT CASSLNPSTGELFF
TRBJ2-7 - TRBV7-2 - TGTGCCAGCAGCAGCGCGCCCTACGAGCAGTACTTC CASSSAPYEQYF
TRBJ2-3 - TRBV5-1 once TGCGCCAGCAGCTTGGCGGGCGGGACCACCACAGATACGCAGTATTTT CASSLAGGTTTDTQYF
TRBJ1-2 - TRBV10-3 - TGTGCCGCCGACGGCGGCTATGGCTACACCTTC CAADGGYGYTF
TRBJ2-7 - TRBV9 - TGTGCCAGCAGCGTAAGTCCCTCCTACGAGCAGTACTTC CASSVSPSYEQYF
TRBJ2-4 - TRBV29-1 - TGCAGCGTTGAGAGTGCAGATAAAAACATTCAGTACTTC CSVESADKNIQYF
TRBJ1-4 - TRBV7-2 few TGTGCCAGCAGCCGAAGGCCCCAAGAAAAACTGTTTTTT CASSRRPQEKLFF
TRBJ1-2 TRBD1 TRBV25-1 many TGTGCCAGCAGTGCGGGACAGACGGCAGGAGGCTACACCTTC CASSAGQTAGGYTF
TRBJ2-1 - TRBV11-3 few TGTGCCAGCAGCTTAGTGCTAGGCGGACTCTACAATGAGCAGTTCTTC CASSLVLGGLYNEQFF
TRBJ1-2 - TRBV30 few TGTGCCTGGAGACCCGCAGAGATTCCTAACTATGGCTACACCTTC CAWRPAEIPNYGYTF
TRBJ2-3 - TRBV27 few TGTGCCAGCAGTTTGACGATTCGGGGTTCAGGAGATACGCAGTATTTT CASSLTIRGSGDTQYF
TRBJ1-2 TRBD1 TRBV30 few TGTGCCTGCCTCAGACTGACAGGGGGCTACTATGGCTACACCTTC CACLRLTGGYYGYTF
TRBJ2-7 - TRBV7-6 many TGTGCCAGCAGCTTAGATGACGGATCCTACGAGCAGTACTTC CASSLDDGSYEQYF
TRBJ1-4 - TRBV7-9 - TGTGCCAGCAGCTTACAGGGATCGAATGAAAAACTGTTTTTT CASSLQGSNEKLFF
TRBJ2-3 TRBD2 TRBV14 - TGTGCCAGCAGCCCCTCGAAGAGACTAGCGGGGGTCACAGATACGCAGTATTTT CASSPSKRLAGVTDTQYF
TRBJ2-1 - TRBV4-3 - TGCGCCAGCAGCCAAGTTGACAGAAGATTCTACAATGAGCAGTTCTTC CASSQVDRRFYNEQFF
TRBJ1-1 TRBD1 TRBV10-3 - TGTGCCACTGGACAGGGGGGTACTGAAGCTTTCTTT CATGQGGTEAFF
TRBJ2-1 TRBD2 TRBV19 few TGTGCCAGTAGTTCCCACATAGCGGGGGGGTACAATGAGCAGTTCTTC CASSSHIAGGYNEQFF